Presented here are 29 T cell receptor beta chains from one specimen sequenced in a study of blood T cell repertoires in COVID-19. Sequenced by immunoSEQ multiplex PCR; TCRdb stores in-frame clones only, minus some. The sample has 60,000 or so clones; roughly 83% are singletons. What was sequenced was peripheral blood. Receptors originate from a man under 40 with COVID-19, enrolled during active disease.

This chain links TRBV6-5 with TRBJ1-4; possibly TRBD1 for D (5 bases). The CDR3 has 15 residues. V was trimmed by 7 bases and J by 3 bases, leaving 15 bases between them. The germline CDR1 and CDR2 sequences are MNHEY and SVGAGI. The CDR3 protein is CASTQNQGANEKLFF. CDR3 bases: TGTGCCAGCACCCAAAACCAAGGGGCTAATGAAAAACTGTTTTTT.

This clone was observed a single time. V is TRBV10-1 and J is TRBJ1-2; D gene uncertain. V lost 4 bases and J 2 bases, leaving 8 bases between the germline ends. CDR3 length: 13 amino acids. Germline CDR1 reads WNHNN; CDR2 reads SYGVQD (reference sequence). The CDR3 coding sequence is TGCGCCAGCAGTGCCGGTATAAACTATGGCTACACCTTC. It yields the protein CASSAGINYGYTF.

The CDR3 loop reads CASSLQGPNTEAFF. CDR3 coding DNA: TGCGCCAGCAGCCTACAGGGGCCGAACACTGAAGCTTTCTTT. The chain recombines TRBV4-1 with TRBJ1-1, with TRBD1 matching over 7 bases. J gave up 1 base and V 4 bases, and 3 bases lay outside the gene matches. The CDR3 extends over 14 amino acids. Germline lookup yields CDR1 MGHRA and CDR2 YSYEKL.

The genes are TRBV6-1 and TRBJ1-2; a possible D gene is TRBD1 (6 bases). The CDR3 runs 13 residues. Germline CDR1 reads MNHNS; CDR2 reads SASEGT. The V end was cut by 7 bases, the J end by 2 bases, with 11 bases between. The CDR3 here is CASTRGQNYGYTF. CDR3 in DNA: TGTGCCAGCACCCGAGGACAGAACTATGGCTACACCTTC.

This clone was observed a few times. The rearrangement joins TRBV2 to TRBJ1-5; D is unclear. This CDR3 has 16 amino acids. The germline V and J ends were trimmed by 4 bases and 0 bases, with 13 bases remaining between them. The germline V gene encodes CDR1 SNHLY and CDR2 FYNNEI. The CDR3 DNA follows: TGTGCCAGCAGTGGCGGGTTTGGGTATAGCAATCAGCCCCAGCATTTT. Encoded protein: CASSGGFGYSNQPQHF.

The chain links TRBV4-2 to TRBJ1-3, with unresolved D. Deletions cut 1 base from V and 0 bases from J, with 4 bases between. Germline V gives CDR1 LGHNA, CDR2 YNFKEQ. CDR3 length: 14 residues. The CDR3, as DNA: TGTGCCAGCAGCCAAGCGGGCTCTGGAAACACCATATATTTT. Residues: CASSQAGSGNTIYF.

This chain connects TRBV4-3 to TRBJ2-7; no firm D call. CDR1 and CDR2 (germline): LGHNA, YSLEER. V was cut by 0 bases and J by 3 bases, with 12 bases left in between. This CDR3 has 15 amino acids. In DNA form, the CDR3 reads TGCGCCAGCAGCCAAGATCTCGTAGAAAACTACGAGCAGTACTTC. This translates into CASSQDLVENYEQYF.

Here the CDR3 DNA reads TGTGCCTCCAACAGGGGATACACCGGGGAGCTGTTTTTT. Its translation: CASNRGYTGELFF. The V call is TRBV2, the J call TRBJ2-2; 7 bases fit TRBD1. Germline V gives CDR1 SNHLY, CDR2 FYNNEI. After removal of 11 bases from V and 3 bases from J, the junction contained 6 bases not matched to a gene. CDR3 length: 13 residues.

The CDR3 nucleotides are TGTGCCAGCAGCTTAGGGACTAGCGGGAGGGGGCTTACGCAGTATTTT. Translation gives CASSLGTSGRGLTQYF. The rearrangement joins TRBV11-2 to TRBJ2-3, with 15 bases lining up with TRBD2. This CDR3 contains 16 residues. CDR1 is SGHAT and CDR2 is FQNNGV in the germline V gene. V shed 1 base and J 8 bases; nucleotides not matched to a gene: 4.

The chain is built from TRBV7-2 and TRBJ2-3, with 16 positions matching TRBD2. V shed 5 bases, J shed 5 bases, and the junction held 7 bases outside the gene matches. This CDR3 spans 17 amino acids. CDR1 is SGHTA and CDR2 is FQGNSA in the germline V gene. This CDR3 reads CASSPGLAGGGGDTQYF. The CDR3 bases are TGTGCCAGCAGCCCGGGACTAGCGGGGGGGGGAGGAGATACGCAGTATTTT.

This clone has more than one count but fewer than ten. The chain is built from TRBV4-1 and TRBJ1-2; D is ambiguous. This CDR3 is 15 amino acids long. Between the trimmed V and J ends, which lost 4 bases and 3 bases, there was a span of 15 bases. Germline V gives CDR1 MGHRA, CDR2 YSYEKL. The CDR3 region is CASSPPASMHYGYTF. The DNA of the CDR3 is TGCGCCAGCAGCCCTCCTGCCAGTATGCACTATGGCTACACCTTC.

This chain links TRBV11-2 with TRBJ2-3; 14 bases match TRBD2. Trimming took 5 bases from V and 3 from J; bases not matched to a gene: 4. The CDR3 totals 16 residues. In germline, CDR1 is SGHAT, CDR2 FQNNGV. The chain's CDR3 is CASSGGTSGRTDTQYF. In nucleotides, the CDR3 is TGTGCCAGCAGCGGAGGGACTAGCGGGAGAACAGATACGCAGTATTTT.

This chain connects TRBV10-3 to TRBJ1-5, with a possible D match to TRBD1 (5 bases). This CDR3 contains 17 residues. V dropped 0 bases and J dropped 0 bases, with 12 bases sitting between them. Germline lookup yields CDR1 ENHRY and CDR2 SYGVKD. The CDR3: CAISESRGGSSNQPQHF. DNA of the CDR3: TGTGCCATCAGTGAGTCGCGGGGGGGAAGTAGCAATCAGCCCCAGCATTTT.

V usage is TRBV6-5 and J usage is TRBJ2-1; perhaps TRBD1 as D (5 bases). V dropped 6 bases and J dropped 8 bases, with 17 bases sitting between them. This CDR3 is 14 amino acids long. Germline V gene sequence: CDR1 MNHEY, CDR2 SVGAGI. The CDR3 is CASRNGHLAHEQFF. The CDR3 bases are TGTGCCAGCAGAAACGGACATCTCGCCCATGAGCAGTTCTTC.

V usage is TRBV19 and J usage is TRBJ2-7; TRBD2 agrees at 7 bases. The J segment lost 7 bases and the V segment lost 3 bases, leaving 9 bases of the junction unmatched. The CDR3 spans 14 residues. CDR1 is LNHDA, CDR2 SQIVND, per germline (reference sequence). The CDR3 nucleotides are TGTGCCAGTAGTATCGAAGGGACCGGGGGGGAGCAGTACTTC. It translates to CASSIEGTGGEQYF.

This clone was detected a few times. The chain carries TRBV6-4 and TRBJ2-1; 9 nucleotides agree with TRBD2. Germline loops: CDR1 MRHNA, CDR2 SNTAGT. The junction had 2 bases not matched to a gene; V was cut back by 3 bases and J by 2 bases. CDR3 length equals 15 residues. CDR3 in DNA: TGTGCCAGCAGTGAGACTAGCGGAGCCTACAATGAGCAGTTCTTC. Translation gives CASSETSGAYNEQFF.

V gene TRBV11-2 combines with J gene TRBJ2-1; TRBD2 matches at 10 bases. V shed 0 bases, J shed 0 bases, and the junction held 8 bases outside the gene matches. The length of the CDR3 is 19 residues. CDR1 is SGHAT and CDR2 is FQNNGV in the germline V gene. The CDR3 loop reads CASSLDGLADPSSYNEQFF. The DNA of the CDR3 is TGTGCCAGCAGCTTAGATGGACTAGCGGATCCCAGCTCCTACAATGAGCAGTTCTTC.

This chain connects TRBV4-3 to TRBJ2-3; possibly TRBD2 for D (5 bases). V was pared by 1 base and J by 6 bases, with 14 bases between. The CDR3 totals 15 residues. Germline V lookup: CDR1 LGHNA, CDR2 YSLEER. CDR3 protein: CASSQVSSRGDTQYF. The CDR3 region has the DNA TGCGCCAGCAGCCAAGTTTCTAGCAGAGGGGATACGCAGTATTTT.

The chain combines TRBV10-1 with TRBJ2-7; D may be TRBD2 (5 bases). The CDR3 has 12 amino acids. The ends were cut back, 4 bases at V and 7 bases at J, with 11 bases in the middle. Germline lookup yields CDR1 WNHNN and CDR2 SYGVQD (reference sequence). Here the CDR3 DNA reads TGCGCCAGCAGTGGTTCTAGGAGGGAGCAGTACTTC. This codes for CASSGSRREQYF.

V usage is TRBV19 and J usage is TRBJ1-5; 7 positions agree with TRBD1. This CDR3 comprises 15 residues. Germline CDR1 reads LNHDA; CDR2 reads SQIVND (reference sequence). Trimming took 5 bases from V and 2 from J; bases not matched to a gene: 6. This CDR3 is CASSLGTGGNQPQHF. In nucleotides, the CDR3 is TGTGCCAGTAGTTTAGGAACAGGGGGCAATCAGCCCCAGCATTTT.

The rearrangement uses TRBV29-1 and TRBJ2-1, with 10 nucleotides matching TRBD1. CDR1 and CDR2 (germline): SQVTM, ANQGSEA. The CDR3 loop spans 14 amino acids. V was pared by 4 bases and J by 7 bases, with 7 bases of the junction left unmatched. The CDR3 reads CSVVSGQGRNEQFF. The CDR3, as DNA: TGCAGCGTTGTATCGGGACAGGGGAGGAATGAGCAGTTCTTC.

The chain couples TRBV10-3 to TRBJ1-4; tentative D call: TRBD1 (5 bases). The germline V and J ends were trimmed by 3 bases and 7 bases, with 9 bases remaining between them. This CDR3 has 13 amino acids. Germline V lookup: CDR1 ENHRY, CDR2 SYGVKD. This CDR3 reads CAISDGGLEKLFF. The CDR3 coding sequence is TGTGCCATCAGTGACGGGGGTCTTGAAAAACTGTTTTTT.

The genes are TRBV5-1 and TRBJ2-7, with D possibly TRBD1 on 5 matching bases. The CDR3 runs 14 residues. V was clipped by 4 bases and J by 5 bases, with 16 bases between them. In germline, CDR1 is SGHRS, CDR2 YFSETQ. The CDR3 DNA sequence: TGCGCCAGCAGCCAGGGATACGATCGGGACGAGCAGTACTTC. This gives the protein CASSQGYDRDEQYF.

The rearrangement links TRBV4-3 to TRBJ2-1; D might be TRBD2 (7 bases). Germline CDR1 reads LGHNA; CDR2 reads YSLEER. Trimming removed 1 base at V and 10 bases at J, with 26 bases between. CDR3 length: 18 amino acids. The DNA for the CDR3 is TGCGCCAGCAGCCAAGCTCAAGGGGGAGCTAGCGGAGCCGGAGAGCAGTTCTTC. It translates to CASSQAQGGASGAGEQFF.

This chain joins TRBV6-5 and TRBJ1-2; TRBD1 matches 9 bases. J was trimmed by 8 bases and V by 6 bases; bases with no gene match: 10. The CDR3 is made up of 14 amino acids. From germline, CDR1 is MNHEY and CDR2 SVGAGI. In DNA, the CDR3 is TGTGCCAGCAGCACTCCCAACAGGGGGCCCGGCTACACCTTC. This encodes CASSTPNRGPGYTF.

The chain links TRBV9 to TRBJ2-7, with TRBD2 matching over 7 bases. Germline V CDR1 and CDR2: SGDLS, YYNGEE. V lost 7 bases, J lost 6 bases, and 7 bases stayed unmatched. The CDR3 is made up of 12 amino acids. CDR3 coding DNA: TGTGCCAGCTCGCTGGGGGGGGGCGAGCAGTACTTC. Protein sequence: CASSLGGGEQYF.

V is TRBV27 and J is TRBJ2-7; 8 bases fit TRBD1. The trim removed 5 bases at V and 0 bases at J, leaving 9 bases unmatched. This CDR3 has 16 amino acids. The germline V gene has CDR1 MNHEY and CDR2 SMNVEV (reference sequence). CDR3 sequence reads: CASSQYTGGPSYEQYF. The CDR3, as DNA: TGTGCCAGCAGTCAATATACAGGGGGGCCCTCCTACGAGCAGTACTTC.

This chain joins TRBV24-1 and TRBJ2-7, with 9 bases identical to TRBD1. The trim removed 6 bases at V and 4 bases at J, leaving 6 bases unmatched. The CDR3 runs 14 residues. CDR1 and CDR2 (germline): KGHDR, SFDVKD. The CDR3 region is CATSLGQGMYEQYF. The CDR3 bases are TGTGCCACCAGTTTAGGACAGGGGATGTACGAGCAGTACTTC.

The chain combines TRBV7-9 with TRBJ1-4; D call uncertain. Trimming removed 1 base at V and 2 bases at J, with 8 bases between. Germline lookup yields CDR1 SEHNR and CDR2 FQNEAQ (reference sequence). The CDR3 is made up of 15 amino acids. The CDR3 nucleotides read TGTGCCAGCAGCTTAGACGCACTGACTAATGAAAAACTGTTTTTT. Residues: CASSLDALTNEKLFF.